The 6 T cell receptor beta chains in this list originate from one sample, sequenced in a study of blood T cell repertoires in COVID-19. The data were produced by immunoSEQ multiplex PCR, yet TCRdb's version contains in-frame clones alone and is incomplete. The table has roughly 440,000 clones, about 87% seen once. Sequenced sample: peripheral blood. These receptors were taken from a woman in her forties or fifties with COVID-19, enrolled during active disease.

This sequence joins TRBV28 and TRBJ1-2, with 8 bases aligning to TRBD1. CDR1 and CDR2 (germline): MDHEN, SYDVKM. This CDR3 has 16 amino acids. The junction had 9 bases not matched to a gene; V was cut back by 2 bases and J by 4 bases. CDR3 coding DNA: TGTGCCAGCAGTTTAGCGGACAGGGCGACGAGCTATGGCTACACCTTC. Its protein product is CASSLADRATSYGYTF.

This sequence joins TRBV28 and TRBJ1-2, with 8 bases matching TRBD1. CDR3 length: 13 residues. Germline CDR1 is MDHEN and CDR2 is SYDVKM. Losses at the gene ends were 6 bases for V and 7 bases for J; bases not matched to a gene: 7. Written as DNA, the CDR3 is TGTGCCAGCAGCTCCGGACAGGGCAGTGGCTACACCTTC. It is translated as CASSSGQGSGYTF.

The chain has TRBV9 and TRBJ2-5; weak D call: TRBD1 (6 bases). The CDR3 runs to 14 residues. Germline V lookup: CDR1 SGDLS, CDR2 YYNGEE. Trimming cost V 3 bases and J 3 bases, with 12 bases left between them. The CDR3 protein is CASSGWTEKETQYF. The DNA of the CDR3 is TGTGCCAGCAGCGGCTGGACAGAGAAAGAGACCCAGTACTTC.

The chain is built from TRBV6-5 and TRBJ2-7; weak D call: TRBD1 (6 bases). The CDR3 totals 13 residues. V was cut by 8 bases and J by 0 bases, with 11 bases left in between. Germline V gives CDR1 MNHEY, CDR2 SVGAGI. The CDR3 loop reads CASSGTPSYEQYF. In nucleotides, the CDR3 is TGTGCCAGCTCAGGGACACCCTCCTACGAGCAGTACTTC.

V is TRBV7-9 and J is TRBJ1-2, with D maybe TRBD1 (5 bases). Trimming shortened V by 3 bases and J by 2 bases, and 10 bases separated the two germline ends. Germline V gives CDR1 SEHNR, CDR2 FQNEAQ (reference sequence). The CDR3 sequence is 14 residues long. CDR3 in DNA: TGTGCCAGCAGCTTGGGCAGGGTAAACTATGGCTACACCTTC. Its protein product is CASSLGRVNYGYTF. Together with reference TRBV7-9 and TRBJ1-2, the CDR3 gives the full variable domain: DTGVSQNPRHKITKRGQNVTFRCDPISEHNRLYWYRQTLGQGPEFLTYFQNEAQLEKSRLLSDRFSAERPKGSFSTLEIQRTEQGDSAMYLCASSLGRVNYGYTFGSGTRLTVV.

This clone occurred once. The genes are TRBV5-6 and TRBJ1-6, with 7 bases identical to TRBD1. V trimming: 5 bases; J trimming: 10 bases; junction bases outside the gene matches: 9. Germline loops: CDR1 SGHDT, CDR2 YYEEEE. This CDR3 contains 14 residues. DNA for the CDR3: TGTGCCAGCAGGGGCGGAGGGGGCGCCTCACCCCTCCACTTT. Translating it yields CASRGGGGASPLHF.